This T cell receptor (beta chain) derives from a study of response to subunit inactivated influenza vaccine. Overall study results and limits: Every seasonal influenza vaccination brings in few new T cells, the authors suggested.

The V end was cut by 6 bases, the J end by 3 bases, with 14 bases between. This CDR3 has 15 residues. Germline V gene lookup returns CDR1 MNHNS and CDR2 SASEGT. TCRdb reprocessed the RT-PCR reads via MiXCR and lists one record per CDR3 protein. The table has about 700,000 distinct CDR3 sequences, 11% to 15% seen once. With respect to this clonotype: Antigen unknown.

The chain has TRBV6-1 and TRBJ2-2, with TRBD1 as a possible D gene (5 bases). The sample consisted of PBMCs from blood, taken 14 days before vaccination. This TCR was recovered from a man aged 45-65 years who received an inactivated influenza vaccine. CDR3: CASRPDLGDTGELFF. The CDR3, as DNA: TGTGCCAGCAGACCCGACTTAGGGGACACCGGGGAGCTGTTTTTT.